The 2 T cell receptor beta chains below come from one sample, sequenced in a study of T cells in Graves' hyperthyroidism and ophthalmopathy. Using RNA transcripts as the source, TCR beta CDR3 regions were amplified. First-round RT-PCR of the TCR CDR3 relied on the HTBI primer set. Each CDR3 protein is one row after TCRdb ran MiXCR on the multiplex PCR reads. The repertoire holds some 560,000 distinct CDR3 sequences, with 15% to 19% as singletons. What was sequenced was blood. The receptors come from a woman in her thirties with Graves' hyperthyroidism.

This clonotype was counted ten times or more. The rearrangement uses TRBV12-3 or TRBV12-4 and TRBJ2-1; perhaps TRBD2 as D (6 bases). This CDR3 comprises 13 residues. Trimming removed 7 bases from V and 9 bases from J, with 16 bases in between. The CDR3 sequence is CASIYGSGGEQFF. CDR3 nucleotides: TGTGCCAGCATTTACGGGAGTGGAGGTGAGCAGTTCTTC.

This clonotype was recorded at least ten times. The chain links TRBV7-3 to TRBJ2-7; no reliable D call. The CDR3 extends over 13 amino acids. Looked up from germline, CDR1 is SGHTA and CDR2 is FQGTGA. V was cut by 2 bases and J by 3 bases, with 8 bases left in between. The DNA for the CDR3 is TGTGCCAGCAGCTTAGGATACGACTACGAGCAGTACTTC. It yields the protein CASSLGYDYEQYF.